This T cell receptor (beta chain) came from a study of cytomegalovirus exposure and HLA in healthy donors. The PCR was carried out with 60 Vbeta primers and 13 Jbeta primers. Method: immunoSEQ multiplex PCR; TCRdb's copy keeps in-frame clones and lacks some. The sample has 160,000 or so clones; roughly 73% are singletons. Broader study findings: An analysis done earlier found most TCR beta V segments productive about 87% or about 30% of the time.

Notes on this clone: No antigen is known for it.

Germline V CDR1 and CDR2: SEHNR, FQNEAQ (reference sequence). CDR3 length: 14 amino acids. Between the trimmed V and J ends, which lost 5 bases and 3 bases, there was a span of 10 bases. The chain uses TRBV7-9 and TRBJ1-4, with a tentative D call TRBD1 (6 bases). This TCR derives from a woman aged 25 to 39 in good health and CMV-seronegative. Sequences were obtained from PBMCs. The CDR3 is CASSRTDANEKLFF. In DNA form, the CDR3 reads TGTGCCAGCAGCCGGACAGATGCTAATGAAAAACTGTTTTTT.